The 19 T cell receptor beta chains below all came from one sample that was sequenced in a study of CD8+ T cells in alopecia areata. Reverse transcribed after extraction, RNA yielded cDNA as the sequencing template. Libraries were prepared by immunoSEQ multiplex PCR; TCRdb keeps only in-frame clonotypes and omits some of them. In the table there are 60,000 to 85,000 clones, roughly 30% of which are singletons. The treatment denotes: oral pan-JAK inhibitor, 5-10 mg twice daily. The specimen was CD8+ T cells sorted from blood, collected at week 4, from a patient treated with tofacitinib. These receptors all stem from a human donor with alopecia areata.

This clone has only one observation. The gene calls are TRBV29-1 and TRBJ2-7; 7 bases are shared with TRBD2. Trimming cost V 0 bases and J 9 bases; bases outside gene matches: 8. Germline CDR1 SQVTM, CDR2 ANQGSEA. The CDR3 sequence is 13 residues long. CDR3 DNA: TGCAGCGTTGAAGATAACGGAGGACTAGGGCAGTACTTC. Amino acid sequence: CSVEDNGGLGQYF.

Only a few counts were recorded for this clone. The gene calls are TRBV19 and TRBJ2-5; D perhaps matches TRBD2 (7 bases). Looked up from germline, CDR1 is LNHDA and CDR2 is SQIVND (reference sequence). The CDR3 extends over 13 amino acids. Trimming shortened V by 3 bases and J by 5 bases, and 10 bases separated the two germline ends. The DNA of the CDR3 is TGTGCCAGTAGTATCAGGGGAGGGGAGACCCAGTACTTC. This translates into CASSIRGGETQYF.

This clone showed up just a few times. The genes are TRBV4-3 and TRBJ2-3; 7 bases agree with TRBD2. Unmatched junction bases numbered 3, after V lost 3 bases and J lost 0 bases. The CDR3 contains 15 residues. Germline-derived CDR1 and CDR2 are LGHNA and YSLEER. The CDR3 here is CASSQRRGSTDTQYF. In DNA, the CDR3 is TGCGCCAGCAGCCAGCGGCGGGGGAGCACAGATACGCAGTATTTT.

In this sample, this clone turned up a few times. This chain uses TRBV29-1 with TRBJ2-1; 8 positions agree with TRBD2. Trimming removed 7 bases from V and 0 bases from J; junction bases left unmatched: 5. The V gene's germline CDR1 is SQVTM and CDR2 ANQGSEA. The CDR3 length is 14 residues. CDR3 nucleotides: TGCAGCGCGAGCGGGAGTGTCTCCTACAATGAGCAGTTCTTC. It codes for CSASGSVSYNEQFF.

The chain links TRBV27 to TRBJ1-1, with D unclear. CDR1 and CDR2 from the germline V gene are MNHEY and SMNVEV (reference sequence). The CDR3 runs to 13 residues. Trimming took 0 bases from V and 5 from J, leaving 7 bases between them. In DNA, the CDR3 is TGTGCCAGCAGTTTATCGCGGCAGACTGAAGCTTTCTTT. This codes for CASSLSRQTEAFF.

The chain carries TRBV29-1 and TRBJ2-1; D gene ambiguous. Germline V CDR1 and CDR2: SQVTM, ANQGSEA. CDR3 length: 13 residues. V lost 4 bases and J lost 0, with 7 bases in between. CDR3 loop: CSVVSLSYNEQFF. CDR3 nucleotides: TGCAGCGTTGTTTCCCTCTCCTACAATGAGCAGTTCTTC.

DNA of the CDR3: TGCAGCGTTGAAGAAGGGACGAACACTGAAGCTTTCTTT. Translating it yields CSVEEGTNTEAFF. The gene calls are TRBV29-1 and TRBJ1-1; possibly TRBD1 for D (5 bases). Germline V lookup: CDR1 SQVTM, CDR2 ANQGSEA. Trimming removed 0 bases from V and 1 base from J, with 6 bases in between. The CDR3 totals 13 residues. Based on the CDR3 plus reference TRBV29-1 and TRBJ1-1, the full variable domain is SAVISQKPSRDICQRGTSLTIQCQVDSQVTMMFWYRQQPGQSLTLIATANQGSEATYESGFVIDKFPISRPNLTFSTLTVSNMSPEDSSIYLCSVEEGTNTEAFFGQGTRLTVV.

The chain combines TRBV5-1 with TRBJ1-1; TRBD1 agrees at 10 bases. CDR1 SGHRS and CDR2 YFSETQ come from the germline V gene. The CDR3 is 16 amino acids. Losses at the gene ends were 0 bases for V and 2 bases for J; bases not matched to a gene: 4. The CDR3 nucleotides are TGCGCCAGCAGCTTGGGGACAGGGGGGAAAAACACTGAAGCTTTCTTT. Protein: CASSLGTGGKNTEAFF.

J is TRBJ2-1 and V is TRBV29-1; 8 positions agree with TRBD2. The germline CDR1 and CDR2 sequences are SQVTM and ANQGSEA. The CDR3 is made up of 16 amino acids. V lost 6 bases and J lost 6; bases outside the gene matches: 16. The CDR3 reads CSVETRAGVPSNEQFF. The CDR3 nucleotides are TGCAGCGTCGAAACCAGAGCGGGAGTCCCCTCCAATGAGCAGTTCTTC.

There are a few counts of this clone. V usage is TRBV7-2 and J usage is TRBJ2-7; tentatively, D is TRBD2 (5 bases). Trimming cost V 1 base and J 3 bases, with 16 bases left between them. The germline CDR1 and CDR2 sequences are SGHTA and FQGNSA. The CDR3 runs 16 residues. The CDR3 is CASSLGTFRGDYEQYF. CDR3 nucleotide sequence: TGTGCCAGCAGCTTAGGGACTTTTCGCGGAGACTACGAGCAGTACTTC.

The table lists this clone with a few counts. This chain connects TRBV5-1 to TRBJ2-2; no firm D call. The CDR3 loop spans 16 amino acids. Germline V gives CDR1 SGHRS, CDR2 YFSETQ. V was cut by 0 bases and J by 0 bases, with 9 bases left in between. CDR3 sequence (DNA): TGCGCCAGCAGCTTGGATTTAGGTTCGAACACCGGGGAGCTGTTTTTT. Protein: CASSLDLGSNTGELFF. Together with reference TRBV5-1 and TRBJ2-2, the CDR3 gives the full variable domain: KAGVTQTPRYLIKTRGQQVTLSCSPISGHRSVSWYQQTPGQGLQFLFEYFSETQRNKGNFPGRFSGRQFSNSRSEMNVSTLELGDSALYLCASSLDLGSNTGELFFGEGSRLTVL.

This CDR3 reads CASSSNYEQYF. CDR3 nucleotides: TGTGCCAGCAGTTCTAACTACGAGCAGTACTTC. V and J are TRBV11-2 and TRBJ2-7; unclear D gene. Trimming removed 6 bases at V and 3 bases at J, with 6 bases between. This CDR3 contains 11 residues. Germline CDR1 and CDR2: SGHAT and FQNNGV. The full variable domain, in which reference TRBV11-2 and TRBJ2-7 provide the parts outside the CDR3, is EAGVAQSPRYKIIEKRQSVAFWCNPISGHATLYWYQQILGQGPKLLIQFQNNGVVDDSQLPKDRFSAERLKGVDSTLKIQPAKLEDSAVYLCASSSNYEQYFGPGTRLTVT.

V usage is TRBV5-1 and J usage is TRBJ2-7, with TRBD1 identical over 8 bases. Germline values: CDR1 SGHRS, CDR2 YFSETQ. Trimming took 4 bases from V and 5 from J; bases not matched to a gene: 11. There are 15 residues in the CDR3. The CDR3 sequence: CASSRPGQGLHEQYF. The CDR3 nucleotides are TGCGCCAGCAGCCGCCCTGGACAGGGTCTCCACGAGCAGTACTTC.

The genes are TRBV30 and TRBJ1-5; no reliable D call. Trimming removed 0 bases at V and 3 bases at J, with 15 bases between. This CDR3 spans 16 amino acids. Germline lookup yields CDR1 GTSNPN and CDR2 SVGIG (reference sequence). The CDR3 bases are TGTGCCTGGAGTGTACAAACAGCAGCTTTCAATCAGCCCCAGCATTTT. It translates to CAWSVQTAAFNQPQHF.

The chain carries TRBV25-1 and TRBJ2-5, with 8 bases lining up with TRBD1. The germline V gene encodes CDR1 MGHDK and CDR2 SYGVNS. The CDR3 loop spans 17 amino acids. V gave up 1 base and J gave up 4 bases; unmatched junction bases: 11. This CDR3 reads CASSEFRGNRGVETQYF. In DNA form, the CDR3 reads TGTGCCAGCAGTGAATTCCGGGGAAACAGGGGGGTAGAGACCCAGTACTTC.

This sequence joins TRBV29-1 and TRBJ2-7, with 11 bases matching TRBD2. V lost 7 bases to trimming and J lost 2 bases; unmatched junction nucleotides: 7. Germline V CDR1 and CDR2: SQVTM, ANQGSEA. The CDR3 length is 14 residues. CDR3 sequence reads: CSAAGTSGTYEQYF. DNA of the CDR3: TGCAGCGCGGCCGGGACTAGCGGAACCTACGAGCAGTACTTC.

V and J are TRBV28 and TRBJ2-5, with TRBD2 matching 8 bases. This CDR3 has 15 residues. The junction had 12 bases not matched to a gene; V was cut back by 6 bases and J by 6 bases. Germline assignment: CDR1 MDHEN and CDR2 SYDVKM. The CDR3 region has the DNA TGTGCCAGCAGACCTACTCCGGGAGGGGGAAAGACCCAGTACTTC. Translation: CASRPTPGGGKTQYF.

This clone was seen a few times. V is TRBV29-1 and J is TRBJ2-3, with D hard to call. The CDR3 is 10 residues long. Trimming stripped 7 bases from V and 0 bases from J, with 2 bases between. Germline loops: CDR1 SQVTM, CDR2 ANQGSEA. The CDR3 spells CSGSTDTQYF. DNA of the CDR3: TGCAGCGGCAGCACAGATACGCAGTATTTT.

Here the CDR3 DNA reads TGTGCCAGCATACCCAGCGGGAGTGCAGATACGCAGTATTTT. Amino acid sequence: CASIPSGSADTQYF. The V and J genes are TRBV6-5 and TRBJ2-3; 8 nucleotides match TRBD2. The CDR3 consists of 14 residues. CDR1 and CDR2 (germline): MNHEY, SVGAGI. V trimming: 7 bases; J trimming: 4 bases; junction bases outside the gene matches: 7.